What follows are 31 T cell receptor beta chains derived from one specimen sequenced in a study of T cells in Graves' hyperthyroidism and ophthalmopathy. What was amplified from RNA transcripts were TCR beta CDR3 regions. The study used the HTBI primer set for a first-round RT-PCR of the TCR CDR3. TCRdb recomputed calls from the multiplex PCR reads with MiXCR, one row per CDR3 protein. The sample shows about 280,000 distinct CDR3 sequences, about 25% of them seen only once. Sequences were obtained from blood. These receptors all stem from a man in his forties with Graves' hyperthyroidism that later progressed to Graves' ophthalmopathy.

The chain links TRBV20-1 to TRBJ2-5, with 13 bases that match TRBD2. V was clipped by 6 bases and J by 5 bases; unmatched bases: 9. The length of the CDR3 is 15 residues. CDR1 and CDR2 (germline): DFQATT, SNEGSKA (reference sequence). CDR3 DNA sequence: TGCAGTGCGAGGACTAGCGGGAGTTTTCGGGAGACCCAGTACTTC. This sequence encodes CSARTSGSFRETQYF.

This clonotype was counted at least ten times. The J gene is TRBJ1-2, the V gene TRBV27; TRBD1 agrees at 7 bases. Per germline, CDR1 MNHEY and CDR2 SMNVEV (reference sequence). The CDR3 covers 14 residues. Trimming cost V 2 bases and J 8 bases; bases outside gene matches: 8. Written as DNA, the CDR3 is TGTGCCAGCAGTTTAGAGGGGGCTGGGGGGGGCTACACCTTC. Amino acid sequence: CASSLEGAGGGYTF.

The J gene is TRBJ2-2, the V gene TRBV5-1, with TRBD2 identical over 14 bases. The CDR3 has 17 amino acids. V dropped 3 bases and J dropped 3; count of bases not matched to a gene: 4. Per germline, CDR1 SGHRS and CDR2 YFSETQ. The CDR3 loop reads CASSWGLAGVYTGELFF. CDR3 nucleotide sequence: TGCGCCAGCAGCTGGGGACTAGCGGGAGTGTACACCGGGGAGCTGTTTTTT.

The chain links TRBV30 to TRBJ2-5, with TRBD2 as a possible D gene (5 bases). This CDR3 is 15 amino acids long. Germline CDR1 is GTSNPN and CDR2 is SVGIG (reference sequence). The V end lost 2 bases, the J end lost 5 bases, and 18 bases lay between the germline ends. The CDR3 loop is CAWSSASWSLETQYF. CDR3 DNA: TGTGCCTGGAGTAGCGCTAGCTGGAGTTTGGAGACCCAGTACTTC.

CDR3 sequence (DNA): TGTGCCAGCGGGAGGAAGGACGATCAGCCCCAGCATTTT. This codes for CASGRKDDQPQHF. V gene TRBV27 combines with J gene TRBJ1-5; D unresolved. Trimming took off 8 bases at V and 5 bases at J, with 13 bases between the two ends. Germline V gene lookup returns CDR1 MNHEY and CDR2 SMNVEV (reference sequence). The CDR3 totals 13 residues.

The genes are TRBV12-3 or TRBV12-4 and TRBJ1-2; D unresolved. V was clipped by 5 bases and J by 8 bases, with 15 bases between them. The CDR3 extends over 13 amino acids. The DNA for the CDR3 is TGTGCCAGCAGTCAGACAAGGGAGGGAGGCTACACCTTC. This codes for CASSQTREGGYTF.

This clonotype occurred many times. The chain is built from TRBV7-9 and TRBJ2-7, with D unclear. This CDR3 is 15 amino acids long. V gave up 4 bases and J gave up 1 base, with 14 bases separating them. CDR1 and CDR2 (germline): SEHNR, FQNEAQ (reference sequence). The CDR3 bases are TGTGCCAGCAGCTCGCGGTACAGCACGTCCTACGAGCAGTACTTC. Residues: CASSSRYSTSYEQYF.

This clonotype was seen repeatedly, ten times or more. The chain joins TRBV7-3 to TRBJ2-5; 10 positions match TRBD1. The CDR3 has 15 amino acids. Germline CDR1 is SGHTA and CDR2 is FQGTGA. Losses at the gene ends were 6 bases for V and 5 bases for J; bases not matched to a gene: 9. Written as DNA, the CDR3 is TGTGCCAGCAGATTGACAGGGGGCGAGGGGGAGACCCAGTACTTC. Translation: CASRLTGGEGETQYF.

The sample holds many counts of this clonotype. This chain links TRBV29-1 with TRBJ1-2; D perhaps matches TRBD1 (6 bases). V was shortened by 3 bases and J by 7 bases, with 12 bases between the two germline ends. CDR3 length: 12 residues. Germline V CDR1 and CDR2: SQVTM, ANQGSEA. The CDR3 nucleotides are TGCAGCGTTGACAGGGGAACATGTGGCTACACCTTC. Its translation is CSVDRGTCGYTF.

This clonotype was observed at least ten times. V is TRBV28 and J is TRBJ1-2; D uncertain. Between the trimmed V and J ends, which lost 3 bases and 3 bases, there was a span of 8 bases. The CDR3 has 13 amino acids. Germline CDR1 and CDR2: MDHEN and SYDVKM. In nucleotides, the CDR3 is TGTGCCAGCAGTTTTCTTCGGGACTATGGCTACACCTTC. As protein: CASSFLRDYGYTF.

This clonotype was seen ten or more times. The rearrangement uses TRBV9 and TRBJ2-2; 11 bases agree with TRBD2. The V gene's germline CDR1 is SGDLS and CDR2 YYNGEE. V gave up 4 bases and J gave up 1 base; unmatched junction bases: 3. The length of the CDR3 is 16 residues. In DNA form, the CDR3 reads TGTGCCAGCAGCAGGCTAGCGGGAGGGAACACCGGGGAGCTGTTTTTT. It is translated as CASSRLAGGNTGELFF.

This clonotype was counted a single time. The chain links TRBV12-3 or TRBV12-4 to TRBJ2-5; 10 bases fit TRBD2. J lost 4 bases, V lost 4 bases, and 6 bases had no gene match. The CDR3 is 15 amino acids. The CDR3 nucleotides read TGTGCCAGCAGTTCGGTAGCGGGAGGTGGAGAGACCCAGTACTTC. It encodes CASSSVAGGGETQYF.

This clonotype was seen once. This chain uses TRBV12-3 or TRBV12-4 with TRBJ1-1, with TRBD1 as a possible D gene (5 bases). Between the trimmed V and J ends, which lost 3 bases and 4 bases, there was a span of 12 bases. The CDR3 extends over 14 amino acids. The DNA of the CDR3 is TGTGCCAGCAGTTTTTTCCAGGGTTCCACTGAAGCTTTCTTT. Its translation is CASSFFQGSTEAFF.

This clonotype came up many times. The chain joins TRBV14 to TRBJ2-7, with 13 bases matching TRBD2. Germline V gene data show CDR1 as SGHDN and CDR2 as FVKESK. The CDR3 totals 14 residues. Trimming at V came to 1 base and at J to 6 bases, leaving 0 bases not matched to a gene. The DNA for the CDR3 is TGTGCCAGCAGCCAAGGGACTAGCGGGAGCGAGCAGTACTTC. Its translation: CASSQGTSGSEQYF.

Many counts were recorded for this clonotype. The chain carries TRBV7-6 and TRBJ1-2; 8 bases agree with TRBD1. The V segment lost 1 base and the J segment 6 bases; nucleotides outside the gene matches: 19. Germline V lookup: CDR1 SGHVS, CDR2 FNYEAQ. The CDR3 extends over 19 amino acids. Here the CDR3 reads CASSLGYSTWVQGVDGYTF. As DNA, the CDR3 is TGTGCCAGCAGCTTAGGTTATTCGACATGGGTACAGGGGGTCGATGGCTACACCTTC.

This clonotype was seen at least ten times. V is TRBV10-3 and J is TRBJ2-7; D is tentatively TRBD1 or TRBD2 (5 bases each). Germline-derived CDR1 and CDR2 are ENHRY and SYGVKD. The CDR3 is made up of 13 amino acids. Between the trimmed V and J ends, which lost 11 bases and 2 bases, there was a span of 16 bases. As DNA, the CDR3 is TGTGCCGCCCAAAGGGACGGAGCCTACGAGCAGTACTTC. Amino acids: CAAQRDGAYEQYF.

There are many counts of this clonotype. The chain combines TRBV30 with TRBJ1-6; tentative D call: TRBD1 (5 bases). The CDR3 spans 14 residues. V lost 0 bases and J 10 bases, leaving 13 bases between the germline ends. CDR1 and CDR2 from the germline V gene are GTSNPN and SVGIG (reference sequence). The CDR3 DNA reads TGTGCCTGGAGTGTACAGGTATCTCGCTCACCCCTCCACTTT. Translating it yields CAWSVQVSRSPLHF.

This chain connects TRBV6-1 to TRBJ1-5, with 7 positions matching TRBD1. Germline V gives CDR1 MNHNS, CDR2 SASEGT. The V and J ends lost 3 bases and 5 bases, in that order; junction bases with no gene match: 7. The CDR3 runs to 15 residues. Here the CDR3 reads CASSDGYRGDQPQHF. CDR3 nucleotide sequence: TGTGCCAGCAGTGATGGTTACAGGGGAGATCAGCCCCAGCATTTT.

This chain links TRBV11-3 with TRBJ1-2, with D possibly TRBD1 on 5 matching bases. This CDR3 is built from 13 residues. Trimming removed 4 bases at V and 4 bases at J, with 10 bases between. CDR1 and CDR2 (germline): SGHNT, YENEEA. CDR3 loop: CASSSEGIYGYTF. DNA for the CDR3: TGTGCCAGCAGCTCGGAGGGGATCTATGGCTACACCTTC.

The V gene is TRBV7-2, the J gene TRBJ1-1; D is ambiguous. This CDR3 has 13 residues. Trimming stripped 1 base from V and 3 bases from J, with 6 bases between. The germline CDR1 and CDR2 sequences are SGHTA and FQGNSA. CDR3 in amino acids: CASSLVVYTEAFF. As DNA, the CDR3 is TGTGCCAGCAGCTTAGTTGTTTACACTGAAGCTTTCTTT.

This clonotype occurred many times. The chain has TRBV6-1 and TRBJ2-7; 11 nucleotides match TRBD2. J gave up 5 bases and V 4 bases, and 7 bases lay outside the gene matches. Germline CDR1 reads MNHNS; CDR2 reads SASEGT. This CDR3 has 15 amino acids. The DNA for the CDR3 is TGTGCCAGCAGTGGGAAAACTAGCGGGAGCAACGAGCAGTACTTC. Its translation is CASSGKTSGSNEQYF.

This clonotype was observed many times. An end of the junction does not agree with germline; a read error may underlie this. The rearrangement uses TRBV12-3 or TRBV12-4 and TRBJ2-7; D is perhaps TRBD1 (6 bases). CDR3 length equals 14 residues. The CDR3 here is CASSLQGYSYEQHF. Here the CDR3 DNA reads TGTGCCAGCAGCCTACAGGGTTACTCCTACGAGCAGCACTTC.

Regarding this clonotype: One end of the junction fails to match germline, which may point to a read error. The J gene is TRBJ2-6, the V gene TRBV5-1, with 9 bases identical to TRBD1. Germline CDR1 is SGHRS and CDR2 is YFSETQ. The CDR3 covers 20 residues. The CDR3 sequence is CACSLGITGTGSSGANVLTF. CDR3 in DNA: TGCGCCTGCAGCTTGGGGATCACCGGGACAGGGAGTTCTGGGGCCAACGTCCTGACTTTC.

This clonotype was seen many times. An end of the junction differs from the germline gene, which may be a read error. The chain links TRBV6-1 to TRBJ1-5, with D possibly being TRBD1 (5 bases). The CDR3 totals 14 residues. Looked up from germline, CDR1 is MNHNS and CDR2 is SASEGT. DNA of the CDR3: TGTGCCAGCGGGTCCGGGGGGGAAAATCGGCCCCAGCATTTT. Its translation is CASGSGGENRPQHF.

The table lists this clonotype with many counts. The V and J genes are TRBV5-6 and TRBJ2-2; TRBD1 matches 9 bases. CDR1 and CDR2 (germline): SGHDT, YYEEEE. The CDR3 sequence is 18 residues long. V dropped 4 bases and J dropped 0; count of bases not matched to a gene: 10. In DNA form, the CDR3 reads TGTGCCAGCAGCAGCATAACAGGGGGCCTTGCGAACACCGGGGAGCTGTTTTTT. Protein product: CASSSITGGLANTGELFF.

This clonotype was detected many times. The genes are TRBV11-2 and TRBJ1-1, with D uncertain. V was shortened by 0 bases and J by 0 bases, with 5 bases between the two germline ends. CDR1 is SGHAT and CDR2 is FQNNGV in the germline V gene. The CDR3 consists of 14 residues. The CDR3, as DNA: TGTGCCAGCAGCTTAGACAGGCTGAACACTGAAGCTTTCTTT. This sequence encodes CASSLDRLNTEAFF.

At least ten counts were recorded for this clonotype. In DNA form, the CDR3 reads TGTGCCAGTAGTAATCCTCAGGAGTATAGCAATCAGCCCCAGCATTTT. Translating gives CASSNPQEYSNQPQHF. This sequence joins TRBV19 and TRBJ1-5; D unclear. The germline CDR1 and CDR2 sequences are LNHDA and SQIVND (reference sequence). The CDR3 spans 16 residues. V dropped 4 bases and J dropped 0 bases, with 13 bases sitting between them.

This clonotype was seen ten or more times. This chain links TRBV10-2 with TRBJ1-1, with unresolved D. V shed 6 bases and J shed 11 bases, with 16 bases lying between them. Per germline, CDR1 WSHSY and CDR2 SAAADI. There are 12 residues in the CDR3. This CDR3 reads CASRGKEVAAFF. In DNA, the CDR3 is TGCGCCAGCAGGGGAAAGGAGGTGGCCGCTTTCTTT.

V is TRBV14 and J is TRBJ2-7; the D gene is possibly TRBD1 (6 bases). Germline CDR1 is SGHDN and CDR2 is FVKESK. The CDR3 is made up of 15 amino acids. V was pared by 4 bases and J by 4 bases, with 17 bases between. The DNA for the CDR3 is TGTGCCAGCAGCCTCCGCCCCAGGGGCGGGTACGAGCAGTACTTC. Its protein is CASSLRPRGGYEQYF.

This clonotype was seen at least ten times. This chain links TRBV9 with TRBJ1-1; maybe TRBD1 (6 bases). This CDR3 has 15 residues. The germline V gene has CDR1 SGDLS and CDR2 YYNGEE. V was clipped by 0 bases and J by 2 bases, with 11 bases between them. The CDR3, as DNA: TGTGCCAGCAGCGTAGATCCAGGGGTTAACACTGAAGCTTTCTTT. Its protein product is CASSVDPGVNTEAFF. Using reference TRBV9 and TRBJ1-1 for the parts outside the CDR3, the full variable domain is DSGVTQTPKHLITATGQRVTLRCSPRSGDLSVYWYQQSLDQGLQFLIQYYNGEERAKGNILERFSAQQFPDLHSELNLSSLELGDSALYFCASSVDPGVNTEAFFGQGTRLTVV.

This clonotype was found many times. The chain employs TRBV5-1 and TRBJ1-1; the D gene is possibly TRBD1 (6 bases). The germline V and J ends were trimmed by 4 bases and 4 bases, with 20 bases remaining between them. The germline V gene has CDR1 SGHRS and CDR2 YFSETQ. This CDR3 is 16 amino acids long. CDR3 amino acids: CASSPTPGHQGTEAFF. CDR3 DNA sequence: TGCGCCAGCAGCCCAACGCCGGGACATCAAGGCACTGAAGCTTTCTTT.